Listed below are T cell receptor beta chains from one sample, sequenced in a study of blood T cell repertoires in COVID-19. Assay used: immunoSEQ multiplex PCR; TCRdb lists only in-frame clones, some missing. The table records tens of thousands of clones, around four fifths of them present only once. Source material: peripheral blood. These receptor sequences come from a man between 60 and 75 years old with COVID-19, enrolled during active disease. Both conserved end residues are part of each CDR3. A D gene is named only where the DNA matches it firmly. The listing skips clone size in some rows; elsewhere it reads once, few, many or a size class.

j_call,d_call,clone_size,v_call,cdr3_nt,cdr3_aa
TRBJ1-2,NA,NA,TRBV5-1,TGCGCCAGCAGCTTGGGGGGCGGCTACACCTTC,CASSLGGGYTF
TRBJ2-2,TRBD2,NA,TRBV9,TGTGCCAGCAGCCTCGGACTAGCGGGGGGAACCGGGGAGCTGTTTTTT,CASSLGLAGGTGELFF
TRBJ1-4,NA,NA,TRBV6-5,TGTGCCAGCAGTTCTTGGGGCTCCAATGAAAAACTGTTTTTT,CASSSWGSNEKLFF
TRBJ2-2,TRBD1,NA,TRBV5-5,TGTGCCAGCAGCTTGGGGACAGGGTTCGGCGGGGAGCTGTTTTTT,CASSLGTGFGGELFF
TRBJ1-1,NA,NA,TRBV29-1,TGCAGCGTTGTGACCCGAGGTGCGGGCACTGAAGCTTTCTTT,CSVVTRGAGTEAFF
TRBJ2-2,NA,NA,TRBV27,TGTGCCAGCAGTTCCGGACAATACACCGGGGAGCTGTTTTTT,CASSSGQYTGELFF
TRBJ2-5,TRBD2,NA,TRBV2,TGTGCCAGCAGTGACGCTGGCGGGAGTCTCCAAGAGACCCAGTACTTC,CASSDAGGSLQETQYF
TRBJ1-1,TRBD1,NA,TRBV2,TGTGCCAGCAGGTCGCGGGACAGGGCGAAAGTTATGCGGTACACTGAAGCTTTCTTT,CASRSRDRAKVMRYTEAFF
TRBJ1-5,TRBD1,NA,TRBV12-5,TGTGCTAGGGGTCGGGACAGCTCCAATCAGCCCCAGCATTTT,CARGRDSSNQPQHF
TRBJ2-1,NA,NA,TRBV27,TGTGCCAGCAGTCGGACAGAGAACGAGCAGTTCTTC,CASSRTENEQFF
TRBJ2-1,TRBD2,NA,TRBV6-5,TGTGCCAGCAGTTACTCTAGCGGGGGGTACAATGAGCAGTTCTTC,CASSYSSGGYNEQFF
TRBJ1-5,NA,few,TRBV6-1,TGTGCCAGCAGTGAAAGAGGCCTTACTGAGGCCGGGCCCCAGCATTTT,CASSERGLTEAGPQHF
TRBJ1-1,TRBD1,NA,TRBV19,TGTGCCAGTAGAGGATTGGGGACAGGGGGCTGGGACACTGAAGCTTTCTTT,CASRGLGTGGWDTEAFF
TRBJ2-5,TRBD2,NA,TRBV19,TGTGCCAGTAGTATAGTGGCTAGCGGGGGGGAGACCCAGTACTTC,CASSIVASGGETQYF
TRBJ2-7,NA,NA,TRBV13,TGTGCCAGCAGCCTCGGGGAGTACGAGCAGTACTTC,CASSLGEYEQYF
TRBJ2-7,NA,NA,TRBV5-1,TGCGCCAGCAGCCCGGACGGGACACGTACCTACGAGCAGTACTTC,CASSPDGTRTYEQYF
TRBJ1-6,NA,NA,TRBV4-3,TGCGCCAGCAGCCAAGATCTCCGGGGATCACCCCTCCACTTT,CASSQDLRGSPLHF
TRBJ1-1,NA,NA,TRBV5-1,TGCGCCAGCAGCTTTGCAGGGAACACTGAAGCTTTCTTT,CASSFAGNTEAFF
TRBJ2-5,TRBD2,NA,TRBV19,TGTGCCAGTAGTATAGAAGCGGGGGTTCGGTGGGAGACCCAGTACTTC,CASSIEAGVRWETQYF
TRBJ1-6,NA,NA,TRBV7-2,TGTGCCAGCAGCGAACAGACGGTGCAGGGTTCACCCCTCCACTTT,CASSEQTVQGSPLHF
TRBJ2-2,TRBD1,NA,TRBV9,TGTGCCAGCAGCGTAAGGGGGCGGGACACCGGGGAGCTGTTTTTT,CASSVRGRDTGELFF
TRBJ1-5,NA,NA,TRBV29-1,TGCAGCGTTGGACAGCTCAATCAGCCCCAGCATTTT,CSVGQLNQPQHF
TRBJ2-2,NA,once,TRBV7-2,TGTGCCAGCAGGATGCGGGGTAACACCGGGGAGCTGTTTTTT,CASRMRGNTGELFF
TRBJ1-6,NA,NA,TRBV2,TGTGCCAGCAGTTTGGGCCAGGGTAATTCACCCCTCCACTTT,CASSLGQGNSPLHF
TRBJ1-6,TRBD1,NA,TRBV3-1/TRBV3-2,TGTGCCAGCAGCCAAGTCCGGGCACAGGGGTATTCACCCCTCCACTTT,CASSQVRAQGYSPLHF
TRBJ2-5,NA,NA,TRBV7-2,TGTGCCAGCAGCTTAAGCTATCAAGAGACCCAGTACTTC,CASSLSYQETQYF
TRBJ2-7,TRBD2,NA,TRBV30,TGTGCCTGGAGTGGTGGACTAGCGGGGTACGAGCAGTACTTC,CAWSGGLAGYEQYF